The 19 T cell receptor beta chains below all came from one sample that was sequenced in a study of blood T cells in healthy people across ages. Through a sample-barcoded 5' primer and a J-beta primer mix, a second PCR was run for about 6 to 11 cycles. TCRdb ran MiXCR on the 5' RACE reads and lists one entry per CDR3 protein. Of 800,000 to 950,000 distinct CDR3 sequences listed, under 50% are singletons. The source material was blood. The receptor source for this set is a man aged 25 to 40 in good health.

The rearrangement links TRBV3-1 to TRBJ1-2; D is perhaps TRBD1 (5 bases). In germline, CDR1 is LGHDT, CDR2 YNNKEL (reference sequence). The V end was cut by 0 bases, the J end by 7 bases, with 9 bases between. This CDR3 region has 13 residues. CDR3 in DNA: TGTGCCAGCAGCCAAGAGGCAGGGTCTGGCTACACCTTC. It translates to CASSQEAGSGYTF.

In nucleotides, the CDR3 is TGCAGTGCTAGAGATCCAATCAAGAAGACCCAGTACTTC. Protein sequence: CSARDPIKKTQYF. This chain links TRBV20-1 with TRBJ2-5; D gene uncertain. This CDR3 is built from 13 residues. Between the trimmed V and J ends, which lost 0 bases and 6 bases, there was a span of 11 bases. The germline V gene has CDR1 DFQATT and CDR2 SNEGSKA (reference sequence).

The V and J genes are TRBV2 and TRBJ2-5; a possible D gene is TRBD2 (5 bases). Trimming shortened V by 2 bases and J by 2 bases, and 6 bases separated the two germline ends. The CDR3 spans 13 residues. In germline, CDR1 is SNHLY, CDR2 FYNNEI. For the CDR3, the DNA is TGTGCCAGCAGTGAAACTAGGCAAGAGACCCAGTACTTC. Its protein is CASSETRQETQYF. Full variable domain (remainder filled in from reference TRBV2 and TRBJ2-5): EPEVTQTPSHQVTQMGQEVILRCVPISNHLYFYWYRQILGQKVEFLVSFYNNEISEKSEIFDDQFSVERPDGSNFTLKIRSTKLEDSAMYFCASSETRQETQYFGPGTRLLVL.

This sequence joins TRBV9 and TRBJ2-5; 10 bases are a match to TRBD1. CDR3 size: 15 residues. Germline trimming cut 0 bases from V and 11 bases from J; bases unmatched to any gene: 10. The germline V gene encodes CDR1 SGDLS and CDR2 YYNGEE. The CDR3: CASSVVTGGFGEQYF. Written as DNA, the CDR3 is TGTGCCAGCAGCGTAGTGACAGGGGGCTTCGGTGAGCAGTACTTC.

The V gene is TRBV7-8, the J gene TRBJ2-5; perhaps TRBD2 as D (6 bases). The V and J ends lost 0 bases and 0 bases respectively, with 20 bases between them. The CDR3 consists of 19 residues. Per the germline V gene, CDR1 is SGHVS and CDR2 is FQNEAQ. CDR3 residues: CASSLARRLVGSHQETQYF. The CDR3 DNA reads TGTGCCAGCAGCTTAGCGCGTAGACTAGTGGGGAGTCACCAAGAGACCCAGTACTTC.

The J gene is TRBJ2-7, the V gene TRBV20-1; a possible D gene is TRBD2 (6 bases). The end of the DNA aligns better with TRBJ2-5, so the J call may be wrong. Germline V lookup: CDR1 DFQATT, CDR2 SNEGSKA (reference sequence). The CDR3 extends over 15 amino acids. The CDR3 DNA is TGCAGTGCTAGAGATCTGACGGGGGAGATGGAGACCCAGTACTTC. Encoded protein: CSARDLTGEMETQYF.

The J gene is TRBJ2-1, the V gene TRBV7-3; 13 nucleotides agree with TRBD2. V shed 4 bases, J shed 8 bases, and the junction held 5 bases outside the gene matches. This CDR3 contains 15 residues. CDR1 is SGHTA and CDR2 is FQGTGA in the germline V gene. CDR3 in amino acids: CASSWTSGSSDEQFF. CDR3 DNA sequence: TGTGCCAGCAGCTGGACTAGCGGGAGTTCGGATGAGCAGTTCTTC. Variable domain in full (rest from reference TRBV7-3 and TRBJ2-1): GAGVSQTPSNKVTEKGKYVELRCDPISGHTALYWYRQSLGQGPEFLIYFQGTGAADDSGLPNDRFFAVRPEGSVSTLKIQRTERGDSAVYLCASSWTSGSSDEQFFGPGTRLTVL.

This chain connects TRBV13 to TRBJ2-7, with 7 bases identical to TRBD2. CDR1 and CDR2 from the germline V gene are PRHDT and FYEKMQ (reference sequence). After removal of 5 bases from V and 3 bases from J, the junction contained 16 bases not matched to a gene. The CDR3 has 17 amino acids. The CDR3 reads CASSLAGGGSGFYEQYF. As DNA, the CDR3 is TGTGCCAGCAGCCTAGCAGGTGGCGGTAGCGGGTTCTACGAGCAGTACTTC.

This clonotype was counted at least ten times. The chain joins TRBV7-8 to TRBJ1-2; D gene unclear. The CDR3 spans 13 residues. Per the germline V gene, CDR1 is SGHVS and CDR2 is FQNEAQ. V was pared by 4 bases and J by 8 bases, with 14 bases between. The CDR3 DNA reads TGTGCCAGCAGCTCCCACACGATAGACGGCTACACCTTC. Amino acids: CASSSHTIDGYTF.

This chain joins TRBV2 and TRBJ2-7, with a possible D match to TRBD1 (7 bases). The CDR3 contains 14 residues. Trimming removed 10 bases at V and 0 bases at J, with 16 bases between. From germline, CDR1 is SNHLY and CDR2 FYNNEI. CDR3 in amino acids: CAIRRAGGSYEQYF. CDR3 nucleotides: TGTGCCATCCGGAGGGCAGGGGGCTCCTACGAGCAGTACTTC.

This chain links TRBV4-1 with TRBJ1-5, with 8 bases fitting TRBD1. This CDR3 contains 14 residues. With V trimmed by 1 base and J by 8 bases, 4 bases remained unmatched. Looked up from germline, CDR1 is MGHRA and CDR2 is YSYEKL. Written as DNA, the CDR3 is TGCGCCAGCAGCCAAGTACAGGGGGGTGAGCCCCAGCATTTT. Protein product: CASSQVQGGEPQHF.

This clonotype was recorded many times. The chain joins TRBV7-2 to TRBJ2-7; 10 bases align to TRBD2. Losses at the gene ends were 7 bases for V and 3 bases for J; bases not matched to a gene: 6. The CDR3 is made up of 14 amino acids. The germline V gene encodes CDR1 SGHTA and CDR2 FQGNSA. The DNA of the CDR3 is TGTGCCAGCACTCGACTAGCGGGTGACTACGAGCAGTACTTC. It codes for CASTRLAGDYEQYF.

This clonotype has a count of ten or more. The CDR3 spells CSARDPAFSYEQYF. DNA of the CDR3: TGCAGTGCTAGAGATCCCGCGTTCTCCTACGAGCAGTACTTC. The V call is TRBV20-1, the J call TRBJ2-7; no clear D. V shed 0 bases and J shed 0 bases, with 9 bases lying between them. The CDR3 runs 14 residues. Looked up from germline, CDR1 is DFQATT and CDR2 is SNEGSKA (reference sequence).

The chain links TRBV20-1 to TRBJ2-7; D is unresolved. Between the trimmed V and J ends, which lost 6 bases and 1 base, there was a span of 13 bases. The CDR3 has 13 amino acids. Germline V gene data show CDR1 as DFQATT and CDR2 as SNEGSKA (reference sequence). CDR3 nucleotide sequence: TGCAGTGCGACCCCGACCAGTTCCTACGAGCAGTACTTC. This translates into CSATPTSSYEQYF.

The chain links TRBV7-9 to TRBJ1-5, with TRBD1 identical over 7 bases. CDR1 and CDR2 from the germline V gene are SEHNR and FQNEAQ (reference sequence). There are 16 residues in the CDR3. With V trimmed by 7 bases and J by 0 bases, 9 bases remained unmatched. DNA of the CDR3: TGTGCCAGCAACTGGGGGACAGACAGTAGCAATCAGCCCCAGCATTTT. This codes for CASNWGTDSSNQPQHF.

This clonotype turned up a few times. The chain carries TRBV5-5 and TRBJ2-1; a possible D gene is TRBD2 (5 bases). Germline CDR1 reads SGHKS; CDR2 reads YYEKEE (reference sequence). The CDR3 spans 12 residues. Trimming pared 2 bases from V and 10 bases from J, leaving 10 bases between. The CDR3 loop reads CASSFGIREQFF. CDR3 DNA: TGTGCCAGCAGCTTCGGGATTAGGGAGCAGTTCTTC.

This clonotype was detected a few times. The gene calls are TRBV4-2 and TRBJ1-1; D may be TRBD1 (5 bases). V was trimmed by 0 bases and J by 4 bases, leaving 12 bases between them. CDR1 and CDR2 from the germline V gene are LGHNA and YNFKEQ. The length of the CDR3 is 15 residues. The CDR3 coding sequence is TGTGCCAGCAGCCAAGACAGAGACAGTGGCACTGAAGCTTTCTTT. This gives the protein CASSQDRDSGTEAFF.

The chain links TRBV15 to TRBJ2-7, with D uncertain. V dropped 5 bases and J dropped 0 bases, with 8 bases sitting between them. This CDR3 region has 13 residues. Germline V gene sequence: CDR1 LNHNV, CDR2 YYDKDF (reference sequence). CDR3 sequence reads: CATSRGSSYEQYF. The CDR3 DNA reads TGTGCCACCAGCCGAGGCAGCTCCTACGAGCAGTACTTC.

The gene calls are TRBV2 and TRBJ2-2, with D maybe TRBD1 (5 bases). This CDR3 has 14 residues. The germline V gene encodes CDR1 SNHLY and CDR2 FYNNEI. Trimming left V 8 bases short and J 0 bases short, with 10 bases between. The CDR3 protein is CASRGHANTGELFF. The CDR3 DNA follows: TGTGCCAGCCGAGGACACGCGAACACCGGGGAGCTGTTTTTT.